This T cell receptor (beta chain) was sequenced for a study of cytomegalovirus exposure and HLA in healthy donors. For the study at large: An analysis done earlier identified about 120 million unique TCR beta sequences from about 180 million T cells.

This clone occurred a few times. Its antigen is currently unknown. At collection, donors were nominally healthy, but unrecorded immune exposures were probable. Whole-study results and caveats: Sequencing artifact likely explains a cluster of highly shared sequence variants.

60 Vbeta and 13 Jbeta primers were used in PCR. TCRdb's copy holds only in-frame clones and misses some; the assay was immunoSEQ multiplex PCR. This table holds over 100,000 clones, roughly a tenth found once. Germline CDR1 LGHNA, CDR2 YSLEER. The CDR3 extends over 15 amino acids. The ends were cut back, 3 bases at V and 6 bases at J, with 15 bases in the middle. The chain recombines TRBV4-3 with TRBJ1-5; TRBD1 might be the D (6 bases). Sequencing was done on a sample of PBMCs. The sequence was obtained from a man aged 35 to 55 in good health and CMV-seropositive. CDR3 in DNA: TGCGCCAGCAGCCACTTCACAGGGATTGGTCAGCCCCAGCATTTT. Protein sequence: CASSHFTGIGQPQHF.